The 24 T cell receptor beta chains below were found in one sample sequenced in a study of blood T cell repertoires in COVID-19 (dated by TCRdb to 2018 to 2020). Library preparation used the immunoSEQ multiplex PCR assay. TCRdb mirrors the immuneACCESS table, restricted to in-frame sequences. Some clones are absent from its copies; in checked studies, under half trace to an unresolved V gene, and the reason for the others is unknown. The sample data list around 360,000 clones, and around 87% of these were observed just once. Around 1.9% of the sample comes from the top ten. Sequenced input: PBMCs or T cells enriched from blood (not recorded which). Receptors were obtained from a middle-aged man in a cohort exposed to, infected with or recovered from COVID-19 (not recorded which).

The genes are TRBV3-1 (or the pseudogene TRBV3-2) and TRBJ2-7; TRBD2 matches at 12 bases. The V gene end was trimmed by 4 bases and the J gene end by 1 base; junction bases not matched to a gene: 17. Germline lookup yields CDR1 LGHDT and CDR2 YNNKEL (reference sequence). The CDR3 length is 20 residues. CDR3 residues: CASSPAPATSGSLRSYEQYF. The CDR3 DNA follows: TGTGCCAGCAGCCCCGCTCCGGCGACTAGCGGGAGTCTTAGGTCCTACGAGCAGTACTTC.

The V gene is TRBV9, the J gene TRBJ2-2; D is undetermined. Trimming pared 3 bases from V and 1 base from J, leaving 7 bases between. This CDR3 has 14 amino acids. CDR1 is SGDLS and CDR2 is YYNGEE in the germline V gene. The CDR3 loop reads CASSAERNTGELFF. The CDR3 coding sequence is TGTGCCAGCAGCGCCGAGAGGAACACCGGGGAGCTGTTTTTT. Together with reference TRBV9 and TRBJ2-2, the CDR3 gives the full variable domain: DSGVTQTPKHLITATGQRVTLRCSPRSGDLSVYWYQQSLDQGLQFLIQYYNGEERAKGNILERFSAQQFPDLHSELNLSSLELGDSALYFCASSAERNTGELFFGEGSRLTVL.

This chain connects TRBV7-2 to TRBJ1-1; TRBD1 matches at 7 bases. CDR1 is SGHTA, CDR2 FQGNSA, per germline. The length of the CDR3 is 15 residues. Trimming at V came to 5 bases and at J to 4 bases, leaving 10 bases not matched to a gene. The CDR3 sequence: CASSGQTGRLTEAFF. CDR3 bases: TGTGCCAGCAGCGGTCAGACAGGGAGGCTCACTGAAGCTTTCTTT. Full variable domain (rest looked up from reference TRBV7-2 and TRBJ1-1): GAGVSQSPSNKVTEKGKDVELRCDPISGHTALYWYRQSLGQGLEFLIYFQGNSAPDKSGLPSDRFSAERTGGSVSTLTIQRTQQEDSAVYLCASSGQTGRLTEAFFGQGTRLTVV.

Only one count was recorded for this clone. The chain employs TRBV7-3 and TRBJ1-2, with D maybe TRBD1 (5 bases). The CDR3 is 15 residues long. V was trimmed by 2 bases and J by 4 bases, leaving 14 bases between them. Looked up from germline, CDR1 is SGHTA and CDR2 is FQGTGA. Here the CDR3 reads CASSLWPGLSYGYTF. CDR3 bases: TGTGCCAGCAGCTTATGGCCAGGGCTTAGCTATGGCTACACCTTC.

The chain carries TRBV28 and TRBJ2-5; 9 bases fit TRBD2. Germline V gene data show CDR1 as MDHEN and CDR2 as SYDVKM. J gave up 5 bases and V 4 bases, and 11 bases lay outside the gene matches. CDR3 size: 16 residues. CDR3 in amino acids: CASSSGLAGSSETQYF. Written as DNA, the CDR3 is TGTGCCAGCAGTTCGGGACTAGCAGGGAGTTCGGAGACCCAGTACTTC. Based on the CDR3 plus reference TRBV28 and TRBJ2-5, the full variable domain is DVKVTQSSRYLVKRTGEKVFLECVQDMDHENMFWYRQDPGLGLRLIYFSYDVKMKEKGDIPEGYSVSREKKERFSLILESASTNQTSMYLCASSSGLAGSSETQYFGPGTRLLVL.

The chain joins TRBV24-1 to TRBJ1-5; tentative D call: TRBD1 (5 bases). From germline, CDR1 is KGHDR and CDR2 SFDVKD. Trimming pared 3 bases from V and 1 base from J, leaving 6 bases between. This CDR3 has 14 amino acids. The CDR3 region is CATSDPGSNQPQHF. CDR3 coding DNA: TGTGCCACCAGTGATCCAGGGAGCAATCAGCCCCAGCATTTT.

The DNA for the CDR3 is TGTGCCAGCAGCTTATCTTCGACTAGCGGGTATGATGAGCAGTTCTTC. Protein product: CASSLSSTSGYDEQFF. This chain uses TRBV7-8 with TRBJ2-1; TRBD2 matches 10 bases. V was clipped by 2 bases and J by 8 bases; unmatched bases: 9. The CDR3 is 16 residues long. The V gene's germline CDR1 is SGHVS and CDR2 FQNEAQ.

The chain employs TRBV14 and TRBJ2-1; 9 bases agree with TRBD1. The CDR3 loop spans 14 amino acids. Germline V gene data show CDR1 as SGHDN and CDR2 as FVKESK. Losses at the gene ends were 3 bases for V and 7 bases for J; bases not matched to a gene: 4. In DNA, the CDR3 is TGTGCCAGCAGCCATTGGGACAGGGCGAATGAGCAGTTCTTC. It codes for CASSHWDRANEQFF.

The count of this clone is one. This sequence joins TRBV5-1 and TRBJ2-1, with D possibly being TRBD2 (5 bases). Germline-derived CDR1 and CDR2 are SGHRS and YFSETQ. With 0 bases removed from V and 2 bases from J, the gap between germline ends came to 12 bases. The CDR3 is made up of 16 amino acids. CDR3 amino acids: CASSLARTGPYNEQFF. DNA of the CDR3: TGCGCCAGCAGCTTGGCCAGGACTGGACCCTACAATGAGCAGTTCTTC.

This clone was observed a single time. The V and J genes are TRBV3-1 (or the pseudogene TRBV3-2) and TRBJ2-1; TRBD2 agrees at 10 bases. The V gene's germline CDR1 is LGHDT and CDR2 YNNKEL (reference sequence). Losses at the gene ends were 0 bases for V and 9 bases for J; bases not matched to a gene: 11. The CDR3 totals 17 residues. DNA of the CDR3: TGTGCCAGCAGCCAAGATAGTCTAGCGGGAGTCGCCGGTGAGCAGTTCTTC. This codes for CASSQDSLAGVAGEQFF.

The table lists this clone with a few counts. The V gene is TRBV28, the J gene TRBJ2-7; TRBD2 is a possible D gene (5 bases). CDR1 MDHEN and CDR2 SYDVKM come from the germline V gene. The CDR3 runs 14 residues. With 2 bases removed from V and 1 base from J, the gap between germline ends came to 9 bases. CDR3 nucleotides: TGTGCCAGCAGTTTAGCGGCGGGTTCCTACGAGCAGTACTTC. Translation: CASSLAAGSYEQYF.

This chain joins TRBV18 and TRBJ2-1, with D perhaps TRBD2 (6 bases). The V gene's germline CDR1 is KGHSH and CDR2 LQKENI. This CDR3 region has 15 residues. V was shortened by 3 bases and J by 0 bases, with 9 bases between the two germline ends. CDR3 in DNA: TGTGCCAGCTCACCTGTCGGGAGCTCCTACAATGAGCAGTTCTTC. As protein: CASSPVGSSYNEQFF.

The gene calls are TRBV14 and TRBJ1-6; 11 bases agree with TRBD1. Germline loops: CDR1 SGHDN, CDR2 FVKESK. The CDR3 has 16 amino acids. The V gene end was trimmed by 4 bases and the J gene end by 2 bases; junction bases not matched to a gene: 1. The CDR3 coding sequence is TGTGCCAGCAGCCCGGACAGGGGGCCCTATAATTCACCCCTCCACTTT. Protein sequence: CASSPDRGPYNSPLHF.

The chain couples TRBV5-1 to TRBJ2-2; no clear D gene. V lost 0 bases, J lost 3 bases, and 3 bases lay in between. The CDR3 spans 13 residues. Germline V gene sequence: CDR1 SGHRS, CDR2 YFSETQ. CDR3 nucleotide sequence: TGCGCCAGCAGCTTGGGAGACACCGGGGAGCTGTTTTTT. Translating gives CASSLGDTGELFF.

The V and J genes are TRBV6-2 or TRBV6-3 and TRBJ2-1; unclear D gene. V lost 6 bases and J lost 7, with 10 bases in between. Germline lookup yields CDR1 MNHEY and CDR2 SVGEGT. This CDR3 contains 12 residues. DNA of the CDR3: TGTGCCAGCAGCGAACTCGCTAATGAGCAGTTCTTC. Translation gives CASSELANEQFF.

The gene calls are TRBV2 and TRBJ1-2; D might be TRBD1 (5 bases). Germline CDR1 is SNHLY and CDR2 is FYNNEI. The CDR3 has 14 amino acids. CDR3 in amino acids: CANPLTAPIYGYTF. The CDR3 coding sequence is TGTGCTAACCCCCTGACAGCGCCGATCTATGGCTACACCTTC.

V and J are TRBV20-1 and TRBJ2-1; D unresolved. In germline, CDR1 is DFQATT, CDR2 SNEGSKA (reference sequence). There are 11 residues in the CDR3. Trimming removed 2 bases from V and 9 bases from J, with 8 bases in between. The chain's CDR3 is CSARPGTEQFF. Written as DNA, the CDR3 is TGCAGTGCTAGACCAGGCACTGAGCAGTTCTTC.

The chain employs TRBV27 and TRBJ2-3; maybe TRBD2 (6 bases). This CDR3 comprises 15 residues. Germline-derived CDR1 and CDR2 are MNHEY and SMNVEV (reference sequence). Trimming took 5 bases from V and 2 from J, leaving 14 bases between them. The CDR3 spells CASSRERVTTDTQYF. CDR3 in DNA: TGTGCCAGCAGTCGCGAGCGGGTTACCACAGATACGCAGTATTTT.

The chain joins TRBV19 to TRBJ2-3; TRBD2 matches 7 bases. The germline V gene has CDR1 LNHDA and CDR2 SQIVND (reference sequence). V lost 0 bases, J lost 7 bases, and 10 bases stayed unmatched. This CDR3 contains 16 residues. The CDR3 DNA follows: TGTGCCAGTAGTATAGATCTCACGGGAGGTCAATATACGCAGTATTTT. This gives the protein CASSIDLTGGQYTQYF.

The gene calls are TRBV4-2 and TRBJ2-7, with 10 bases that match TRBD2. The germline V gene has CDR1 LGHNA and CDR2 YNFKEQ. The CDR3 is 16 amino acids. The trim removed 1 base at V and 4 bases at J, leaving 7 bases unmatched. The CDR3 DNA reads TGTGCCAGCAGCCAAGGGACTAGCGGAGGACAATACGAGCAGTACTTC. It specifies CASSQGTSGGQYEQYF.

The DNA for the CDR3 is TGCGCCAGCAGTCAGGTCGGCACTGAAGCTTTCTTT. Translated, it gives CASSQVGTEAFF. The chain has TRBV10-2 and TRBJ1-1; D is unresolved. This CDR3 has 12 residues. The ends were cut back, 5 bases at V and 4 bases at J, with 8 bases in the middle. Per germline, CDR1 WSHSY and CDR2 SAAADI.

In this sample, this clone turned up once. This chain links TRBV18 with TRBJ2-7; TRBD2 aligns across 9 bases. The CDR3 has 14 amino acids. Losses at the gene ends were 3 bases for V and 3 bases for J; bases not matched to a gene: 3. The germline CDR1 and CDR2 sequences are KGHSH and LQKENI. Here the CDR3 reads CASSPTSGGYEQYF. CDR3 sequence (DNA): TGTGCCAGCTCACCGACTAGCGGTGGCTACGAGCAGTACTTC.

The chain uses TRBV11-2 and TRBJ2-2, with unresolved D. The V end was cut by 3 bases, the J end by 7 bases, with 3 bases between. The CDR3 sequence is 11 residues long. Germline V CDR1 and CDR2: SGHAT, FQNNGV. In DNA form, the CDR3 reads TGTGCCAGCAGCTTCGGCGGGGAGCTGTTTTTT. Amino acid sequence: CASSFGGELFF.

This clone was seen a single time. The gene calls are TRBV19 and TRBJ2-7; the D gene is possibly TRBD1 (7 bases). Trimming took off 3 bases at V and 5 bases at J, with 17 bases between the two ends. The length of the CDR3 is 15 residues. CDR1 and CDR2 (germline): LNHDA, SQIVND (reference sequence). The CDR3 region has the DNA TGTGCCAGTAGTATCCTTCCACAGGGGAGGCACGAGCAGTACTTC. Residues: CASSILPQGRHEQYF. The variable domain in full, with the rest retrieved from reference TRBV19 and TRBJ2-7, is DGGITQSPKYLFRKEGQNVTLSCEQNLNHDAMYWYRQDPGQGLRLIYYSQIVNDFQKGDIAEGYSVSREKKESFPLTVTSAQKNPTAFYLCASSILPQGRHEQYFGPGTRLTVT.